The 32 T cell receptor beta chains listed next were all sequenced from one sample in a study of T cell responses to AZD1222 COVID-19 vaccine. Sequencing was performed with immunoSEQ multiplex PCR; in TCRdb, only in-frame clones are kept and a portion is missing. Found here are about 140,000 clones, about 91% of them singletons; the top ten hold approximately 3%. The input for sequencing was peripheral blood, taken on day 0 of AZD1222 vaccination. The receptors here all came from an adult in good health.

The chain joins TRBV28 to TRBJ2-3; TRBD2 aligns across 9 bases. Germline trimming cut 6 bases from V and 2 bases from J; bases unmatched to any gene: 15. The length of the CDR3 is 18 residues. CDR1 is MDHEN and CDR2 is SYDVKM in the germline V gene. The chain's CDR3 is CASSPQGEASGNTDTQYF. In DNA, the CDR3 is TGTGCCAGCAGCCCCCAGGGCGAGGCTAGCGGGAACACAGATACGCAGTATTTT.

This rearrangement joins TRBV3-1 (or the pseudogene TRBV3-2) to TRBJ1-1, with D perhaps TRBD1 (6 bases). Trimming removed 4 bases from V and 1 base from J, with 16 bases in between. This CDR3 spans 16 amino acids. Germline V gives CDR1 LGHDT, CDR2 YNNKEL (reference sequence). The CDR3 coding sequence is TGTGCCAGCAGCCCACAGGGTAAGTATGCGAACACTGAAGCTTTCTTT. It encodes CASSPQGKYANTEAFF.

This clone was seen once. The rearrangement joins TRBV11-2 to TRBJ1-2; D possibly corresponds to TRBD1 (5 bases). V lost 5 bases and J 4 bases, leaving 14 bases between the germline ends. This CDR3 has 14 amino acids. CDR1 and CDR2 (germline): SGHAT, FQNNGV. The CDR3 DNA follows: TGTGCCAGCAGCCCCAGGGAGGGGAGCTATGGCTACACCTTC. It specifies CASSPREGSYGYTF. The full variable domain, completed using reference TRBV11-2 and TRBJ1-2, is EAGVAQSPRYKIIEKRQSVAFWCNPISGHATLYWYQQILGQGPKLLIQFQNNGVVDDSQLPKDRFSAERLKGVDSTLKIQPAKLEDSAVYLCASSPREGSYGYTFGSGTRLTVV.

In this sample, this clone turned up once. The chain uses TRBV18 and TRBJ1-1; 9 positions agree with TRBD1. This CDR3 is 14 amino acids long. Germline V CDR1 and CDR2: KGHSH, LQKENI. The trim removed 6 bases at V and 7 bases at J, leaving 9 bases unmatched. CDR3 DNA: TGTGCCAGCTCGCCGACAGGGGGACCATATGAAGCTTTCTTT. Protein sequence: CASSPTGGPYEAFF.

The V gene is TRBV5-1, the J gene TRBJ1-2; no firm D call. Germline CDR1 and CDR2: SGHRS and YFSETQ. This CDR3 is built from 14 residues. Trimming took 0 bases from V and 10 from J, leaving 16 bases between them. The DNA for the CDR3 is TGCGCCAGCAGCTTGGATGGTAATTTTGGCGACTACACCTTC. This codes for CASSLDGNFGDYTF.

This clone was seen only once. The chain is built from TRBV18 and TRBJ2-3, with TRBD1 matching over 8 bases. Trimming removed 7 bases from V and 2 bases from J; junction bases left unmatched: 11. CDR1 and CDR2 from the germline V gene are KGHSH and LQKENI. This CDR3 comprises 16 residues. CDR3 coding DNA: TGTGCCAGCTTTTACGGGACAGGTGAAAACACAGATACGCAGTATTTT. The encoded protein is CASFYGTGENTDTQYF. Together with reference TRBV18 and TRBJ2-3, the CDR3 gives the full variable domain: NAGVMQNPRHLVRRRGQEARLRCSPMKGHSHVYWYRQLPEEGLKFMVYLQKENIIDESGMPKERFSAEFPKEGPSILRIQQVVRGDSAAYFCASFYGTGENTDTQYFGPGTRLTVL.

This sequence joins TRBV29-1 and TRBJ1-2, with TRBD1 identical over 9 bases. V lost 5 bases and J lost 8; bases outside the gene matches: 9. Germline V gives CDR1 SQVTM, CDR2 ANQGSEA. CDR3 size: 13 residues. Here the CDR3 reads CSVSWGQGDGYTF. The CDR3 DNA follows: TGCAGCGTTTCGTGGGGACAGGGAGACGGCTACACCTTC.

V is TRBV12-5 and J is TRBJ2-2, with 11 nucleotides matching TRBD2. With 1 base clipped from V and 5 bases from J, the junction kept 0 bases outside the gene matches. The CDR3 consists of 15 residues. CDR1 is LGHNT and CDR2 is FRNRAP in the germline V gene. As DNA, the CDR3 is TGTGCTAGTGGTTTGGCTAGCGGGAGGACCGGGGAGCTGTTTTTT. Encoded protein: CASGLASGRTGELFF.

The rearrangement uses TRBV4-2 and TRBJ1-5; no firm D call. Per the germline V gene, CDR1 is LGHNA and CDR2 is YNFKEQ. This CDR3 region has 14 residues. With 0 bases removed from V and 3 bases from J, the gap between germline ends came to 6 bases. The CDR3 sequence: CASSQDRDNQPQHF. DNA of the CDR3: TGTGCCAGCAGCCAAGACAGAGACAATCAGCCCCAGCATTTT.

The gene calls are TRBV9 and TRBJ2-1; a possible D gene is TRBD2 (5 bases). Looked up from germline, CDR1 is SGDLS and CDR2 is YYNGEE. This CDR3 contains 14 residues. Trimming removed 0 bases at V and 11 bases at J, with 15 bases between. This CDR3 is CASSVVSAPSQQFF. CDR3 sequence (DNA): TGTGCCAGCAGCGTAGTGTCGGCCCCTAGCCAGCAGTTCTTC.

V is TRBV4-2 and J is TRBJ2-2, with a possible D match to TRBD2 (5 bases). This CDR3 contains 15 residues. Trimming stripped 4 bases from V and 4 bases from J, with 13 bases between. Germline lookup yields CDR1 LGHNA and CDR2 YNFKEQ. The DNA for the CDR3 is TGTGCCAGCAGCCCCTATGAGGGTTCCACCGGGGAGCTGTTTTTT. Translating it yields CASSPYEGSTGELFF.

This clone came up a few times. The chain combines TRBV9 with TRBJ2-7, with unresolved D. Germline CDR1 is SGDLS and CDR2 is YYNGEE. V lost 0 bases, J lost 3 bases, and 7 bases lay in between. CDR3 length: 13 amino acids. In DNA form, the CDR3 reads TGTGCCAGCAGCGTAGAAACGGGCTACGAGCAGTACTTC. Translation gives CASSVETGYEQYF.

The chain is built from TRBV2 and TRBJ1-5, with 10 bases that match TRBD1. The CDR3 contains 13 residues. With V trimmed by 6 bases and J by 7 bases, 3 bases remained unmatched. CDR1 and CDR2 (germline): SNHLY, FYNNEI. The CDR3 coding sequence is TGTGCCAGCAGGGGGACAGGGGCCCAGCCCCAGCATTTT. Its protein product is CASRGTGAQPQHF. The full variable domain, completed using reference TRBV2 and TRBJ1-5, is EPEVTQTPSHQVTQMGQEVILRCVPISNHLYFYWYRQILGQKVEFLVSFYNNEISEKSEIFDDQFSVERPDGSNFTLKIRSTKLEDSAMYFCASRGTGAQPQHFGDGTRLSIL.

This chain connects TRBV27 to TRBJ1-4; D call uncertain. Germline V CDR1 and CDR2: MNHEY, SMNVEV (reference sequence). Trimming stripped 6 bases from V and 0 bases from J, with 8 bases between. The CDR3 is made up of 14 amino acids. CDR3 DNA sequence: TGTGCCAGCAGGGAATATGCAACTAATGAAAAACTGTTTTTT. Its translation: CASREYATNEKLFF. The whole variable domain, filled in from reference TRBV27 and TRBJ1-4, reads EAQVTQNPRYLITVTGKKLTVTCSQNMNHEYMSWYRQDPGLGLRQIYYSMNVEVTDKGDVPEGYKVSRKEKRNFPLILESPSPNQTSLYFCASREYATNEKLFFGSGTQLSVL.

V is TRBV14 and J is TRBJ1-4; possibly TRBD1 for D (5 bases). Germline values: CDR1 SGHDN, CDR2 FVKESK. Trimming pared 4 bases from V and 11 bases from J, leaving 11 bases between. The CDR3 is made up of 12 amino acids. The DNA of the CDR3 is TGTGCCAGCAGCCCTTGGGGGAAGAAACTGTTTTTT. This gives the protein CASSPWGKKLFF.

CDR3 nucleotide sequence: TGTGCAAGTCGCTTAGGAAGGAGTGGACGGAACTACGTATTAGGGCCCAATGAGCAGTTCTTC. This sequence encodes CASRLGRSGRNYVLGPNEQFF. This chain uses TRBV12-2 with TRBJ2-1. TRBV12-2 is described as a pseudogene. The CDR3 consists of 21 residues.

In nucleotides, the CDR3 is TGTGCCAGCAGTCCGGCCCCAACAGGGGCGCGCACCTTC. Translation gives CASSPAPTGARTF. This chain links TRBV7-8 with TRBJ1-2; 7 nucleotides line up with TRBD1. The CDR3 extends over 13 amino acids. Germline V gene data show CDR1 as SGHVS and CDR2 as FQNEAQ. Trimming at V came to 6 bases and at J to 13 bases, leaving 14 bases not matched to a gene.

The J gene is TRBJ2-5, the V gene TRBV7-2; D is unclear. The CDR3 covers 13 residues. CDR1 and CDR2 (germline): SGHTA, FQGNSA. V dropped 3 bases and J dropped 5 bases, with 10 bases sitting between them. CDR3 residues: CASSFQLSETQYF. CDR3 in DNA: TGTGCCAGCAGCTTTCAATTGTCGGAGACCCAGTACTTC.

Worth noting for this clone: Additional DNA sequences in this sample encode the identical CDR3. The V gene is TRBV24-1, the J gene TRBJ1-5; D gene unclear. From germline, CDR1 is KGHDR and CDR2 SFDVKD. This CDR3 is 12 amino acids long. The ends were cut back, 0 bases at V and 4 bases at J, with 0 bases in the middle. The CDR3 protein is CATSDLNQPQHF. The CDR3, as DNA: TGTGCCACCAGTGATTTGAATCAGCCCCAGCATTTT.

This clone was recorded only once. The rearrangement links TRBV20-1 to TRBJ2-3; TRBD1 agrees at 7 bases. The CDR3 totals 16 residues. CDR1 is DFQATT, CDR2 SNEGSKA, per germline (reference sequence). V lost 3 bases to trimming and J lost 2 bases; unmatched junction nucleotides: 11. Here the CDR3 reads CSASSVHRGNTDTQYF. In DNA form, the CDR3 reads TGCAGTGCTAGTAGCGTACACAGGGGCAACACAGATACGCAGTATTTT.

This sequence joins TRBV12-5 and TRBJ1-2; the D gene is possibly TRBD1 (5 bases). V was pared by 5 bases and J by 7 bases, with 14 bases between. The CDR3 is 13 residues long. Germline values: CDR1 LGHNT, CDR2 FRNRAP. Written as DNA, the CDR3 is TGTGCTAGTGGTCAGGGCACGAGACCTGGCTACACCTTC. Translating gives CASGQGTRPGYTF.

V and J are TRBV24-1 and TRBJ2-1; perhaps TRBD2 as D (5 bases). The CDR3 runs 12 residues. The V end was cut by 12 bases, the J end by 9 bases, with 17 bases between. Germline assignment: CDR1 KGHDR and CDR2 SFDVKD. Here the CDR3 reads CASSRGEGEQFF. The CDR3 region has the DNA TGTGCCTCGAGTCGGGGTGAGGGTGAGCAGTTCTTC.

The V call is TRBV11-1, the J call TRBJ2-7; no reliable D call. CDR3 length: 12 residues. Germline values: CDR1 SGHAT, CDR2 FQDESV (reference sequence). V was clipped by 6 bases and J by 6 bases, with 12 bases between them. The CDR3, as DNA: TGTGCCAGCAGGGGCGTGGCCGCCGAGCAGTACTTC. Translating gives CASRGVAAEQYF.

The genes are TRBV28 and TRBJ1-5; perhaps TRBD1 as D (6 bases). Trimming cost V 8 bases and J 3 bases, with 11 bases left between them. Germline V gives CDR1 MDHEN, CDR2 SYDVKM. The CDR3 length is 13 residues. The CDR3 is CASRTVPNQPQHF. The DNA of the CDR3 is TGTGCCAGCCGGACAGTACCCAATCAGCCCCAGCATTTT.

The rearrangement joins TRBV7-3 to TRBJ2-5; 7 positions agree with TRBD2. V lost 8 bases and J lost 2; bases outside the gene matches: 14. Germline CDR1 and CDR2: SGHTA and FQGTGA. This CDR3 is 16 amino acids long. CDR3 in DNA: TGTGCCAGCGATCCAAAAGGGCTAGCGGATCAAGAGACCCAGTACTTC. Translating it yields CASDPKGLADQETQYF.

The chain uses TRBV9 and TRBJ1-2, with D unresolved. The CDR3 loop spans 13 amino acids. Germline V gene data show CDR1 as SGDLS and CDR2 as YYNGEE. V lost 3 bases, J lost 7 bases, and 13 bases lay in between. Here the CDR3 DNA reads TGTGCCAGCAGCGCCTTGGCTCAAGGTGGCTACACCTTC. The encoded protein is CASSALAQGGYTF.

Only a few counts were recorded for this clone. The rearrangement links TRBV4-2 to TRBJ2-1, with 10 bases identical to TRBD2. Per the germline V gene, CDR1 is LGHNA and CDR2 is YNFKEQ. The trim removed 0 bases at V and 10 bases at J, leaving 9 bases unmatched. The CDR3 is 16 residues long. The CDR3 coding sequence is TGTGCCAGCAGCCAAGATGGAAGCGGGGGGGCCGACGAGCAGTTCTTC. Encoded protein: CASSQDGSGGADEQFF.

The rearrangement uses TRBV5-4 and TRBJ2-3, with D uncertain. This CDR3 spans 16 amino acids. Trimming stripped 2 bases from V and 4 bases from J, with 17 bases between. CDR1 and CDR2 from the germline V gene are SGHNT and YYREEE (reference sequence). This CDR3 is CASSFRLLDGADTQYF. CDR3 coding DNA: TGTGCCAGCAGCTTTCGCCTACTGGACGGCGCAGATACGCAGTATTTT.

The chain links TRBV25-1 to TRBJ1-1; no definite D call. V gave up 2 bases and J gave up 4 bases, with 11 bases separating them. The CDR3 is made up of 14 amino acids. Looked up from germline, CDR1 is MGHDK and CDR2 is SYGVNS. As DNA, the CDR3 is TGTGCCAGCAGTGAACACTCCATGACCACTGAAGCTTTCTTT. Translation gives CASSEHSMTTEAFF.

CDR3 residues: CAIWGGVTEGGYTF. Here the CDR3 DNA reads TGTGCGATATGGGGAGGGGTAACTGAAGGTGGCTACACCTTC. The rearrangement joins TRBV21-1 to TRBJ1-2. TRBV21-1 is noted as a pseudogene. The CDR3 has 14 residues.

The rearrangement joins TRBV6-6 to TRBJ2-6, with D perhaps matching TRBD1 or TRBD2 (6 bases each). Germline V gene lookup returns CDR1 MNHNY and CDR2 SVGAGI (reference sequence). The V end lost 5 bases, the J end lost 0 bases, and 14 bases lay between the germline ends. CDR3 size: 17 residues. The CDR3: CASSPSGAISGANVLTF. CDR3 nucleotides: TGTGCCAGCAGTCCCTCGGGGGCGATCTCTGGGGCCAACGTCCTGACTTTC.

This chain links TRBV5-6 with TRBJ2-7; 15 positions agree with TRBD2. CDR3 length: 16 residues. The germline CDR1 and CDR2 sequences are SGHDT and YYEEEE. Germline trimming cut 5 bases from V and 2 bases from J; bases unmatched to any gene: 5. CDR3 amino acids: CASRKGLAGGAYEQYF. The CDR3, as DNA: TGTGCCAGCAGAAAGGGACTAGCGGGGGGAGCCTACGAGCAGTACTTC.